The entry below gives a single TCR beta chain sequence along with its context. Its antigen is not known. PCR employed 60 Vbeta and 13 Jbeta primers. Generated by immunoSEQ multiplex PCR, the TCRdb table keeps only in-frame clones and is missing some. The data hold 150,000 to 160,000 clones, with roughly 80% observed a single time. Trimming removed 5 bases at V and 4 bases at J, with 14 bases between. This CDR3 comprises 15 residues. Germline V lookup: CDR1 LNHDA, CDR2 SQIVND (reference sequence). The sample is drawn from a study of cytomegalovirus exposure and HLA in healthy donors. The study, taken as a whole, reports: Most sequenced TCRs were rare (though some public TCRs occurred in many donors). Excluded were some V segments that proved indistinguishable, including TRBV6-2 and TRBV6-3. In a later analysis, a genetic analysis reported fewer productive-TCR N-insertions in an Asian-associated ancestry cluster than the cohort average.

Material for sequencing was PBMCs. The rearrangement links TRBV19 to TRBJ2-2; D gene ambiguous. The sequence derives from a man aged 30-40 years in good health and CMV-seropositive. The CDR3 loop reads CASSYSQRPTGELFF. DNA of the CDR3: TGTGCCAGTAGTTATTCACAGAGACCCACCGGGGAGCTGTTTTTT. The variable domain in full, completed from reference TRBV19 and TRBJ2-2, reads DGGITQSPKYLFRKEGQNVTLSCEQNLNHDAMYWYRQDPGQGLRLIYYSQIVNDFQKGDIAEGYSVSREKKESFPLTVTSAQKNPTAFYLCASSYSQRPTGELFFGEGSRLTVL.